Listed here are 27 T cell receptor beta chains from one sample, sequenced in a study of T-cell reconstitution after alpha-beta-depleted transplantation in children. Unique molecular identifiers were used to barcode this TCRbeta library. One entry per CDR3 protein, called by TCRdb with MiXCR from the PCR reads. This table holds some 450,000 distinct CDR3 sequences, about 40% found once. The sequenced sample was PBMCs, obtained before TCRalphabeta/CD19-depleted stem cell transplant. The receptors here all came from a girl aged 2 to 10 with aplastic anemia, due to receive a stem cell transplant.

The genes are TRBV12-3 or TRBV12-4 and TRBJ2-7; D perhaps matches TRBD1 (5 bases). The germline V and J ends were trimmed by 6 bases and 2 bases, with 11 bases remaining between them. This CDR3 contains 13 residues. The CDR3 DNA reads TGTGCCAGCAGAAGGACAAATACCTACGAGCAGTACTTC. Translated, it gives CASRRTNTYEQYF.

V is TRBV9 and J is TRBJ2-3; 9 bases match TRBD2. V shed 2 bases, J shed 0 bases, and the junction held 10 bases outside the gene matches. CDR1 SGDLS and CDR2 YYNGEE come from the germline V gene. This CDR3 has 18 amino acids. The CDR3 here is CASSVGTLAGTSTDTQYF. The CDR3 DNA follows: TGTGCCAGCAGCGTTGGGACGCTAGCGGGGACTAGCACAGATACGCAGTATTTT.

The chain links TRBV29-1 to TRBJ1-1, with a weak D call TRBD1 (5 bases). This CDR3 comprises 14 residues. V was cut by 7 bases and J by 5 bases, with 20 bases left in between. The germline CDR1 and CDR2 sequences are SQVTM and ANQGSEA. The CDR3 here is CSAGWVQEGTEAFF. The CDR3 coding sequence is TGCAGCGCCGGCTGGGTCCAAGAGGGGACTGAAGCTTTCTTT. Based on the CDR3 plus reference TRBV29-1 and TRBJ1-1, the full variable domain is SAVISQKPSRDICQRGTSLTIQCQVDSQVTMMFWYRQQPGQSLTLIATANQGSEATYESGFVIDKFPISRPNLTFSTLTVSNMSPEDSSIYLCSAGWVQEGTEAFFGQGTRLTVV.

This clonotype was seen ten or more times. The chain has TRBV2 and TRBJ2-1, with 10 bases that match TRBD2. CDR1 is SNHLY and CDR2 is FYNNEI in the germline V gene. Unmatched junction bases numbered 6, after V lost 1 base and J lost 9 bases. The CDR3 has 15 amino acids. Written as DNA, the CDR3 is TGTGCCAGCAGTGAAGAAGCGGGAGGGAGAAGTGAGCAGTTCTTC. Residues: CASSEEAGGRSEQFF.

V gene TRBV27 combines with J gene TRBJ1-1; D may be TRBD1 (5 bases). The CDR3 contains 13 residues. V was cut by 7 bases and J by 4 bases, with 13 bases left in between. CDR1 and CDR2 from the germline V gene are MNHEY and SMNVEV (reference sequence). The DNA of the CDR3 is TGTGCCAGCATTAGAGACAGTAGCACTGAAGCTTTCTTT. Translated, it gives CASIRDSSTEAFF.

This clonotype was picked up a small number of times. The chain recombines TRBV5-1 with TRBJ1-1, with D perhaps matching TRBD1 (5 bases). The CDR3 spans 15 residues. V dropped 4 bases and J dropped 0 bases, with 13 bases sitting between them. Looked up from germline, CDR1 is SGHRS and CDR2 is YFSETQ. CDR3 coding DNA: TGCGCCAGCAGCCAAACGGGGCTCATGAACACTGAAGCTTTCTTT. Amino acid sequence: CASSQTGLMNTEAFF.

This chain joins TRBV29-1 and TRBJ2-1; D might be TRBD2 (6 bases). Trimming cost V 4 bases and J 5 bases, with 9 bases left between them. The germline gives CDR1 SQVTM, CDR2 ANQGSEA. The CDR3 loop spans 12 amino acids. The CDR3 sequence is CSVVTGDNEQFF. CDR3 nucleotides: TGCAGCGTTGTTACGGGGGACAATGAGCAGTTCTTC.

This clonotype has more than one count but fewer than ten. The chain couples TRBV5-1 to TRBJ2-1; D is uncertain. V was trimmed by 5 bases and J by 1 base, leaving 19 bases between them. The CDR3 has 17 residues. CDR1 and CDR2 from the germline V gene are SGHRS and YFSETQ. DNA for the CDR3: TGCGCCAGCAGTCCCCTCTCCTCGGCAGCATCCTACAATGAGCAGTTCTTC. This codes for CASSPLSSAASYNEQFF.

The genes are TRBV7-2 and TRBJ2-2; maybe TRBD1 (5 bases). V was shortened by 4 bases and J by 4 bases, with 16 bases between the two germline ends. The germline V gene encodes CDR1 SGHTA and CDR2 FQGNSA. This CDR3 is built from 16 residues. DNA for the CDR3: TGTGCCAGCAGCTCCCAAGGGCAGGGTAGCACCGGGGAGCTGTTTTTT. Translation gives CASSSQGQGSTGELFF.

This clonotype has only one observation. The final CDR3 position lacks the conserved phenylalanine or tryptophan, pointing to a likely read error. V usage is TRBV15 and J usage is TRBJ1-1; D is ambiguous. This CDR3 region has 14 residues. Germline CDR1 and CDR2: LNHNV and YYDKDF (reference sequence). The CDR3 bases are TGCGCCACCTGCCAGCCATGGGCGAACAATGAAGCTTTCTCT. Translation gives CATCQPWANNEAFS.

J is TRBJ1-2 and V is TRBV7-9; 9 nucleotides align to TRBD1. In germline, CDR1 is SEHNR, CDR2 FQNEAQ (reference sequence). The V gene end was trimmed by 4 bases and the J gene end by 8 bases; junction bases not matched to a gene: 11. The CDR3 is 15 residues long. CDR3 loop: CASSSGQGMLTGYTF. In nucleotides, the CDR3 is TGTGCCAGCAGCTCCGGACAGGGGATGTTAACGGGCTACACCTTC.

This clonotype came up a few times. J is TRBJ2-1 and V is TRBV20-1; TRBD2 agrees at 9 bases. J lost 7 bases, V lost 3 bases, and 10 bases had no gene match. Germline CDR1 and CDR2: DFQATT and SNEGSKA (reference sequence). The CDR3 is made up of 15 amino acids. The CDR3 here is CSARWRGGVVNEQFF. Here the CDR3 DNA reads TGCAGTGCTAGGTGGCGGGGGGGCGTGGTTAATGAGCAGTTCTTC.

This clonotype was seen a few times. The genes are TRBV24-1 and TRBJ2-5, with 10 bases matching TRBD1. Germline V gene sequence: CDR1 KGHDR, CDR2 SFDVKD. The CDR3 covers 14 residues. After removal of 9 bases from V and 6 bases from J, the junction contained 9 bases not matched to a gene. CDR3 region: CATQPGQGRQTQYF. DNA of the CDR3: TGTGCCACCCAACCGGGACAGGGGCGGCAGACCCAGTACTTC.

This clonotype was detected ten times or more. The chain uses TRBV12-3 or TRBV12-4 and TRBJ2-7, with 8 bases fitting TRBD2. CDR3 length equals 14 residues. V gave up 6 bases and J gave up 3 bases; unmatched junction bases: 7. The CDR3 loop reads CASSPLAGSYEQYF. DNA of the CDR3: TGTGCCAGCAGCCCCTTAGCGGGGAGCTACGAGCAGTACTTC.

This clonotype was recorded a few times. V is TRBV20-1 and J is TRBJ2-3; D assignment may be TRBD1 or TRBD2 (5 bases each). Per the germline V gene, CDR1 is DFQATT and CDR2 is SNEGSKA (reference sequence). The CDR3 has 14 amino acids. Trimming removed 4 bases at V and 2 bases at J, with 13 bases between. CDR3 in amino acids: CSAISEGFTDTQYF. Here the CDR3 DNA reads TGCAGTGCTATTAGCGAGGGGTTCACAGATACGCAGTATTTT.

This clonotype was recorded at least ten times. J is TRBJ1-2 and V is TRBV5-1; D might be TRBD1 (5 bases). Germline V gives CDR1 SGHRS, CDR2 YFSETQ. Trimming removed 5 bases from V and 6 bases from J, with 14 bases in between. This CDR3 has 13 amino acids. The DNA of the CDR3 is TGCGCCAGCAGTCGACAGAGCTGGGATGGCTACACCTTC. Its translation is CASSRQSWDGYTF.

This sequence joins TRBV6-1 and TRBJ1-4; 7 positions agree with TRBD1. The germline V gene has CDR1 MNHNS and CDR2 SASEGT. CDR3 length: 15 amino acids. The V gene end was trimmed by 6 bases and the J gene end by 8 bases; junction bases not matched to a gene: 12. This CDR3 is CASSGPRQGGEKLFF. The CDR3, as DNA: TGTGCCAGCAGCGGCCCCCGACAGGGTGGGGAAAAACTGTTTTTT.

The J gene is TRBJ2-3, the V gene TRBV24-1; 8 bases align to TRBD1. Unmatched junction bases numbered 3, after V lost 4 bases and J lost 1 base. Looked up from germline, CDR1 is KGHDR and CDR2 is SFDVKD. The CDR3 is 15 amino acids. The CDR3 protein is CATSDLDRGTDTQYF. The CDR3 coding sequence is TGTGCCACCAGTGACCTGGACAGGGGCACAGATACGCAGTATTTT.

The CDR3 nucleotides are TGTGCCAGCAGCCCCGCGGGGGGGTTCTACAATGAGCAGTTCTTC. This codes for CASSPAGGFYNEQFF. The chain recombines TRBV7-9 with TRBJ2-1; 9 positions match TRBD2. The CDR3 extends over 15 amino acids. In germline, CDR1 is SEHNR, CDR2 FQNEAQ (reference sequence). V shed 5 bases and J 3 bases; nucleotides not matched to a gene: 5.

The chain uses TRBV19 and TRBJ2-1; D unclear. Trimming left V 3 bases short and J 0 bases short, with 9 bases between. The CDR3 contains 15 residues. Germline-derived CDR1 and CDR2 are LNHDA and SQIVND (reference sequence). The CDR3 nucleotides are TGTGCCAGTAGTATTGTTACCAGCTCCTACAATGAGCAGTTCTTC. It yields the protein CASSIVTSSYNEQFF.

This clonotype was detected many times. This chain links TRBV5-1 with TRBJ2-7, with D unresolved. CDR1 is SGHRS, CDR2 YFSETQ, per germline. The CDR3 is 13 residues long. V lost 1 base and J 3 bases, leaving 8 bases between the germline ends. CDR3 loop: CASSLLPNYEQYF. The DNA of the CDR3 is TGCGCCAGCAGCTTGTTACCGAACTACGAGCAGTACTTC.

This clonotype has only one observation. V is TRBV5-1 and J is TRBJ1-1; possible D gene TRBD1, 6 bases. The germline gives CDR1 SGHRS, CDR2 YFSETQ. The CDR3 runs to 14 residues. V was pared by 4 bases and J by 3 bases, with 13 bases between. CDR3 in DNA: TGCGCCAGCAGCGCGCACAGGGCCGACACTGAAGCTTTCTTT. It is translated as CASSAHRADTEAFF.

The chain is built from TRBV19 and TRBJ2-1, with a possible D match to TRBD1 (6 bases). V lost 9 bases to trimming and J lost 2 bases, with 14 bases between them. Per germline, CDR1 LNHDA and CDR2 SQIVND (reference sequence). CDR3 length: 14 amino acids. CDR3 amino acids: CASAIGGAYNEQFF. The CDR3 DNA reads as TGTGCCAGCGCCATAGGGGGAGCCTACAATGAGCAGTTCTTC.

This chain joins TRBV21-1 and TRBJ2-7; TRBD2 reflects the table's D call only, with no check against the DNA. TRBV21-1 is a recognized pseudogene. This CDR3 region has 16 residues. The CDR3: CASSKAEWTRAYEQYF. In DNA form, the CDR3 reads TGTGCCAGCAGCAAAGCGGAATGGACTAGGGCCTACGAGCAGTACTTC.

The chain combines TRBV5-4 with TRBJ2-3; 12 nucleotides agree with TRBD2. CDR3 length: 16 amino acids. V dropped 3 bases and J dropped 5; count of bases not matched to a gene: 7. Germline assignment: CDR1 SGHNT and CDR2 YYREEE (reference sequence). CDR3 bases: TGTGCCAGCAGCTCCTCGACTAGCGGGAGCCTAGATACGCAGTATTTT. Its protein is CASSSSTSGSLDTQYF.

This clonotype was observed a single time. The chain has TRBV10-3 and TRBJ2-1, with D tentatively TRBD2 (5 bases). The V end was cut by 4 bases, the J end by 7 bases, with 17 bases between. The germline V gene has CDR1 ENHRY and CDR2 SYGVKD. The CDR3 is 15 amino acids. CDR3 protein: CAISGDGSALNEQFF. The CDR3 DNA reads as TGTGCCATCAGTGGGGATGGTAGCGCACTAAATGAGCAGTTCTTC.

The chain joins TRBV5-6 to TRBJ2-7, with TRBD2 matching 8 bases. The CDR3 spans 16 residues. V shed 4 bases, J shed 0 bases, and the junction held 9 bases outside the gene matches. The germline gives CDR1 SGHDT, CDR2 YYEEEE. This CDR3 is CASSPEGGLGSYEQYF. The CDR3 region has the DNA TGTGCCAGCAGCCCGGAGGGGGGACTAGGCTCCTACGAGCAGTACTTC.